This T cell receptor (beta chain) was captured by sequencing in a study of blood T cell repertoires in COVID-19. Study at large: Acute-phase and convalescent COVID-19 samples originated in the United States, Italy and Spain. T cells, B-cell-depleted T cells, or PBMCs supplied cDNA or gDNA.

The V gene's germline CDR1 is SNHLY and CDR2 FYNNEI. The CDR3 sequence is 13 residues long. Trimming removed 6 bases at V and 5 bases at J, with 13 bases between. The authors' processing: Estimated nucleated cell counts came from reference gene primer amplification. Here immunoSEQ multiplex PCR was the method, and the copy in TCRdb shows in-frame clones only, minus some. The V and J calls and clone size come from that table; D and trimming were worked out from the DNA. Altogether some 150,000 clones are present, about 80% being singletons, with the ten largest covering less than 2.5%. Sequenced: peripheral blood. The source is a man between 70 and 80 years old with acute or convalescent COVID-19. The rearrangement links TRBV2 to TRBJ2-5; D perhaps matches TRBD2 (6 bases). In DNA, the CDR3 is TGTGCCAGCAGACCGACTAGGACCGAGACCCAGTACTTC. This translates into CASRPTRTETQYF.